The present TCR beta chain was sequenced within a study of T cells in Graves' hyperthyroidism and ophthalmopathy. Unmatched junction bases numbered 13, after V lost 3 bases and J lost 5 bases. The CDR3 sequence is 17 residues long. Study-level points and caveats: Median prediction lead before ophthalmopathy onset was 6.5 to 7 months with the model.

The CDR3 regions of TCR beta were amplified from RNA transcripts. RT-PCR in the first round (using the HTBI primer set) targeted the TCR CDR3. MiXCR, run by TCRdb on the multiplex PCR reads, gives a single entry per CDR3 protein. This table has hundreds of thousands of distinct CDR3 sequences, more than 14% appearing once. This clonotype was counted many times. Its target is unknown. The receptor was derived from a woman between 50 and 59 years old with Graves' ophthalmopathy. The gene calls are TRBV12-3 or TRBV12-4 and TRBJ2-5; 9 bases align to TRBD2. Sequenced material: blood. CDR3 sequence: CASSFGGRGRARETQYF. CDR3 bases: TGTGCCAGCAGTTTTGGAGGGCGCGGGAGGGCCAGGGAGACCCAGTACTTC.